One sample yielded the 21 T cell receptor beta chains listed below, sequenced in a study of T cell responses to AZD1222 COVID-19 vaccine. Using immunoSEQ multiplex PCR, the repertoire was profiled, and TCRdb retains in-frame clones only, with some absent. The sample consists of under 130,000 clones, about 85% of them appearing once. The specimen comprised peripheral blood, sampled 28 days after the second AZD1222 dose. The origin of the receptors is an adult who received the AZD1222 COVID-19 vaccine.

The V and J genes are TRBV6-5 and TRBJ1-2; the D is unclear. The germline V gene encodes CDR1 MNHEY and CDR2 SVGAGI. The CDR3 extends over 13 amino acids. V lost 3 bases to trimming and J lost 2 bases, with 7 bases between them. CDR3 in DNA: TGTGCCAGCAGTTATCACTTAAACTATGGCTACACCTTC. Translation: CASSYHLNYGYTF.

This chain links TRBV30 with TRBJ1-5, with a tentative D call TRBD1 (5 bases). The CDR3 length is 14 residues. Trimming took 1 base from V and 0 from J, leaving 7 bases between them. In germline, CDR1 is GTSNPN, CDR2 SVGIG (reference sequence). The CDR3 here is CAWSEGLSNQPQHF. The DNA of the CDR3 is TGTGCCTGGAGTGAGGGGCTTAGCAATCAGCCCCAGCATTTT.

The gene calls are TRBV28 and TRBJ1-2, with TRBD1 identical over 8 bases. The ends lost 3 bases at V and 8 bases at J; junction bases unmatched: 14. CDR1 is MDHEN, CDR2 SYDVKM, per germline. The CDR3 sequence is 16 residues long. The CDR3 DNA is TGTGCCAGCAGTTTCCCTTTCGGCTCAGGGGGCGACGGCTACACCTTC. Translating it yields CASSFPFGSGGDGYTF.

The chain combines TRBV6-5 with TRBJ1-1, with unresolved D. The V gene lost 7 bases and the J gene lost 1 base, with 10 bases spanning the gap. Germline lookup yields CDR1 MNHEY and CDR2 SVGAGI. This CDR3 spans 13 amino acids. The CDR3 nucleotides read TGTGCCAGCACCCTGGACGGGAACACTGAAGCTTTCTTT. Translating it yields CASTLDGNTEAFF.

As DNA, the CDR3 is TGTGCCAGCAGTATAGGCAGCTCCTACGAGCAGTACTTC. This gives the protein CASSIGSSYEQYF. The chain uses TRBV6-2 or TRBV6-3 and TRBJ2-7; D call uncertain. Germline V gives CDR1 MNHEY, CDR2 SVGEGT. V dropped 5 bases and J dropped 0 bases, with 8 bases sitting between them. This CDR3 has 13 amino acids.

Notes on this clone: Additional DNA sequences in this sample encode the identical CDR3. This chain connects TRBV5-1 to TRBJ1-2; 8 bases are a match to TRBD1. The CDR3 extends over 15 amino acids. Germline CDR1 is SGHRS and CDR2 is YFSETQ. Losses at the gene ends were 0 bases for V and 3 bases for J; bases not matched to a gene: 4. DNA for the CDR3: TGCGCCAGCAGCTTGGTTCCAGGGGGCGACTATGGCTACACCTTC. Translated, it gives CASSLVPGGDYGYTF.

This sequence joins TRBV5-1 and TRBJ2-7; the match to TRBD2 covers 8 bases. This CDR3 comprises 15 residues. J was trimmed by 2 bases and V by 0 bases; bases with no gene match: 4. CDR1 and CDR2 (germline): SGHRS, YFSETQ. As DNA, the CDR3 is TGCGCCAGCAGCTTGGCCGGGACTAGTACCTACGAGCAGTACTTC. Protein product: CASSLAGTSTYEQYF.

This clone was counted a single time. The chain recombines TRBV21-1 with TRBJ2-1; the table's D gene call, TRBD2, was not cross checked with the DNA. TRBV21-1 is termed a pseudogene. There are 14 residues in the CDR3. CDR3 bases: TGTGCCAGCAGACTACTAGCGGGAGGTGATGAGCAGTTCTTC. The encoded protein is CASRLLAGGDEQFF.

There are a few counts of this clone. The CDR3 DNA follows: TGTGCCAGCAGTTACTTAACCTCAGCGGGAGAGTACACCGGGGAGCTGTTTTTT. Protein product: CASSYLTSAGEYTGELFF. The chain carries TRBV6-2 or TRBV6-3 and TRBJ2-2; 8 positions agree with TRBD2. V lost 1 base to trimming and J lost 3 bases; unmatched junction nucleotides: 10. The CDR3 consists of 18 residues. The germline gives CDR1 MNHEY, CDR2 SVGEGT.

The J gene is TRBJ2-3, the V gene TRBV10-3; 14 bases align to TRBD2. CDR3 length: 14 amino acids. The V gene's germline CDR1 is ENHRY and CDR2 SYGVKD. Losses at the gene ends were 8 bases for V and 4 bases for J; bases not matched to a gene: 2. The CDR3 is CAIGTSGRADTQYF. The CDR3 DNA reads TGTGCCATCGGGACTAGCGGGAGAGCAGATACGCAGTATTTT.

V and J are TRBV5-1 and TRBJ2-1; D perhaps matches TRBD2 (6 bases). The CDR3 contains 15 residues. CDR1 and CDR2 from the germline V gene are SGHRS and YFSETQ. The V end was cut by 0 bases, the J end by 4 bases, with 11 bases between. CDR3 coding DNA: TGCGCCAGCAGCTTGGGGGGACTCATATACAATGAGCAGTTCTTC. Its translation is CASSLGGLIYNEQFF.

Notes on this clone: Germline and junction disagree at one end, which may indicate a read error. J is TRBJ1-2 and V is TRBV13, with 8 bases aligning to TRBD1. CDR1 is PRHDT, CDR2 FYEKMQ, per germline (reference sequence). The CDR3 is 16 residues long. The CDR3 region has the DNA TGTGCCAGCAGCGTAGGAAGGACAGGGCCTAACTATGGCTACACCTTC. Translated: CASSVGRTGPNYGYTF. Using reference TRBV13 and TRBJ1-2 for the parts outside the CDR3, the full variable domain is AAGVIQSPRHLIKEKRETATLKCYPIPRHDTVYWYQQGPGQDPQFLISFYEKMQSDKGSIPDRFSAQQFSDYHSELNMSSLELGDSALYFCASSVGRTGPNYGYTFGSGTRLTVV.

The chain couples TRBV9 to TRBJ1-6; D possibly corresponds to TRBD1 (5 bases). CDR3 length: 14 residues. V was shortened by 3 bases and J by 7 bases, with 11 bases between the two germline ends. Germline CDR1 is SGDLS and CDR2 is YYNGEE. The DNA of the CDR3 is TGTGCCAGCAGCGGGCAGGGTACCAATTCACCCCTCCACTTT. It is translated as CASSGQGTNSPLHF.

V and J are TRBV11-3 and TRBJ2-7; 9 positions agree with TRBD2. CDR1 SGHNT and CDR2 YENEEA come from the germline V gene. This CDR3 has 15 residues. Germline trimming cut 4 bases from V and 4 bases from J; bases unmatched to any gene: 8. CDR3 residues: CASSYSGTSNYEQYF. CDR3 in DNA: TGTGCCAGCAGCTACTCCGGGACTAGCAATTACGAGCAGTACTTC. Together with reference TRBV11-3 and TRBJ2-7, the CDR3 gives the full variable domain: EAGVVQSPRYKIIEKKQPVAFWCNPISGHNTLYWYLQNLGQGPELLIRYENEEAVDDSQLPKDRFSAERLKGVDSTLKIQPAELGDSAVYLCASSYSGTSNYEQYFGPGTRLTVT.

V and J are TRBV28 and TRBJ1-4; TRBD1 is a possible D gene (5 bases). V dropped 10 bases and J dropped 6 bases, with 21 bases sitting between them. The CDR3 loop spans 15 amino acids. The germline gives CDR1 MDHEN, CDR2 SYDVKM. The CDR3 DNA follows: TGTGCCACAACAATGGGGGAGTTCGGCGATGAAAAACTGTTTTTT. Its protein is CATTMGEFGDEKLFF.

CDR3 sequence: CASSEARGRGYGYTF. The CDR3 region has the DNA TGTGCCAGCAGTGAAGCGCGGGGCAGGGGCTATGGCTACACCTTC. The chain recombines TRBV2 with TRBJ1-2, with D tentatively TRBD1 (6 bases). Germline V gene sequence: CDR1 SNHLY, CDR2 FYNNEI. V gave up 0 bases and J gave up 4 bases, with 12 bases separating them. This CDR3 is built from 15 residues.

The gene calls are TRBV28 and TRBJ2-7; D unclear. CDR1 MDHEN and CDR2 SYDVKM come from the germline V gene. Trimming removed 5 bases from V and 2 bases from J, with 4 bases in between. This CDR3 spans 11 amino acids. The CDR3 sequence is CASSVTYEQYF. The CDR3, as DNA: TGTGCCAGCAGTGTGACCTACGAGCAGTACTTC. Complete variable domain (other parts from reference TRBV28 and TRBJ2-7): DVKVTQSSRYLVKRTGEKVFLECVQDMDHENMFWYRQDPGLGLRLIYFSYDVKMKEKGDIPEGYSVSREKKERFSLILESASTNQTSMYLCASSVTYEQYFGPGTRLTVT.

The chain employs TRBV19 and TRBJ1-2; D possibly corresponds to TRBD1 (6 bases). The V end was cut by 3 bases, the J end by 2 bases, with 16 bases between. Germline V gene data show CDR1 as LNHDA and CDR2 as SQIVND (reference sequence). The CDR3 has 16 residues. The CDR3 loop is CASSMTAGAGNYGYTF. The CDR3 nucleotides read TGTGCCAGTAGTATGACGGCAGGGGCAGGGAACTATGGCTACACCTTC. The whole variable domain, filled in from reference TRBV19 and TRBJ1-2, reads DGGITQSPKYLFRKEGQNVTLSCEQNLNHDAMYWYRQDPGQGLRLIYYSQIVNDFQKGDIAEGYSVSREKKESFPLTVTSAQKNPTAFYLCASSMTAGAGNYGYTFGSGTRLTVV.

J is TRBJ2-1 and V is TRBV5-1, with 11 positions matching TRBD1. CDR1 SGHRS and CDR2 YFSETQ come from the germline V gene. V dropped 5 bases and J dropped 7; count of bases not matched to a gene: 23. The CDR3 is 20 residues long. The CDR3 coding sequence is TGCGCCAGCAGGTCGAGCGTAGGACAGGGGGCAGTCCACCGGGGAAATGAGCAGTTCTTC. Translating gives CASRSSVGQGAVHRGNEQFF.

The chain recombines TRBV27 with TRBJ1-6, with D possibly being TRBD1 (5 bases). This CDR3 contains 13 residues. The germline V gene encodes CDR1 MNHEY and CDR2 SMNVEV (reference sequence). V shed 4 bases and J shed 10 bases, with 11 bases lying between them. CDR3 sequence (DNA): TGTGCCAGCAGTTGGACCAGGGACTCACCCCTCCACTTT. Translated: CASSWTRDSPLHF.

The chain has TRBV11-2 and TRBJ1-6; D gene ambiguous. The CDR3 extends over 14 amino acids. Germline CDR1 SGHAT, CDR2 FQNNGV. V gave up 3 bases and J gave up 9 bases, with 12 bases separating them. The CDR3 nucleotides are TGTGCCAGCAGCTTTCTTCCCGGCGGTTCACCCCTCCACTTT. Translating it yields CASSFLPGGSPLHF.